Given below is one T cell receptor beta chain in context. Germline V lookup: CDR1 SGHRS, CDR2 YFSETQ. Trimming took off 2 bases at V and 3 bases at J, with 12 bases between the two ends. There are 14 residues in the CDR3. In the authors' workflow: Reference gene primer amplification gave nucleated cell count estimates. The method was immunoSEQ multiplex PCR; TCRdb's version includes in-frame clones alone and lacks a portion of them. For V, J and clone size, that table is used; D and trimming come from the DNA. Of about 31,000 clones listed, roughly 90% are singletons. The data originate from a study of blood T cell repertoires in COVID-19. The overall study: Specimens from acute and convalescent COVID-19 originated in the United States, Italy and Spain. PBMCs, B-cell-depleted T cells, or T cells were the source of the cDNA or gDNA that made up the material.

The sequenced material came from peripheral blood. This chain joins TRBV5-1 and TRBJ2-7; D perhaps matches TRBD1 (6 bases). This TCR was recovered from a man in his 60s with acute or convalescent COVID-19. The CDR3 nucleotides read TGCGCCAGCAGCTTACAGGGAAAGGGCTACGAGCAGTACTTC. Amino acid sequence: CASSLQGKGYEQYF.